Described below is a single T cell receptor (beta chain) sequence and its context. Antigen specificity is unknown. With 60 Vbeta and 13 Jbeta primers, the PCR was carried out. This table comes from immunoSEQ multiplex PCR, and its TCRdb copy is limited to in-frame clones, with some not included. The table records a few hundred thousand clones, around 80% of them present only once. The data originate from a study of cytomegalovirus exposure and HLA in healthy donors. Study summary: Within an early data release were around 87 million unique TCRs drawn from HLA-typed donors.

This CDR3 is 17 amino acids long. Germline V gene lookup returns CDR1 MGHRA and CDR2 YSYEKL. Trimming cost V 4 bases and J 0 bases; bases outside gene matches: 6. Sampled while nominally healthy, donors likely had unrecorded immune exposures. The study, taken as a whole, reports: Most CMV-associated TCR beta chains were later found to appear HLA-restricted. TRBV6-2, TRBV6-3 and some other V segments were excluded as indistinguishable.

This sequence originates from a girl aged 2-10 years in good health and CMV-seronegative. The chain is built from TRBV4-1 and TRBJ2-2, with 9 bases that match TRBD2. Sequenced sample: PBMCs. The CDR3 is CASSPRTSDTNTGELFF. The CDR3 region has the DNA TGCGCCAGCAGCCCTAGGACTAGCGATACGAACACCGGGGAGCTGTTTTTT.